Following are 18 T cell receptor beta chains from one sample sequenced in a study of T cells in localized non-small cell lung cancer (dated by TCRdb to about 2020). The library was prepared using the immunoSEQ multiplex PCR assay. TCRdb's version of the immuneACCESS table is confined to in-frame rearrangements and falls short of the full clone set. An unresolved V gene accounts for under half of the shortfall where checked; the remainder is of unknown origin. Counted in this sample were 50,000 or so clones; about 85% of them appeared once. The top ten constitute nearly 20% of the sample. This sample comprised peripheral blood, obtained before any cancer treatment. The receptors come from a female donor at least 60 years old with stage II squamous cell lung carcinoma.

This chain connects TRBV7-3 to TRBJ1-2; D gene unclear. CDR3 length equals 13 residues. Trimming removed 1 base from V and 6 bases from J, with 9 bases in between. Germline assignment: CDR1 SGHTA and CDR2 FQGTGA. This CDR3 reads CASSLSGIDGYTF. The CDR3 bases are TGTGCCAGCAGCTTAAGCGGCATTGATGGCTACACCTTC. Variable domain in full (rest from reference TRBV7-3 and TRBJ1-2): GAGVSQTPSNKVTEKGKYVELRCDPISGHTALYWYRQSLGQGPEFLIYFQGTGAADDSGLPNDRFFAVRPEGSVSTLKIQRTERGDSAVYLCASSLSGIDGYTFGSGTRLTVV.

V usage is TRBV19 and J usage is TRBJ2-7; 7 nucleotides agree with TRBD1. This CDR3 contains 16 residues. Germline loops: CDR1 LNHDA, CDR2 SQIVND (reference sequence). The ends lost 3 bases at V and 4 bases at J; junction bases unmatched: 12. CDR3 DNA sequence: TGTGCCAGTAGTATGGGTCTCGGGACAGATTATTACGAGCAGTACTTC. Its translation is CASSMGLGTDYYEQYF.

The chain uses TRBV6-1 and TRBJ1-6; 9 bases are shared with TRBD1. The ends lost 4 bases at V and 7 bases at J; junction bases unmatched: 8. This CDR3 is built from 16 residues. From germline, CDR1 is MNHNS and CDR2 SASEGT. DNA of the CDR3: TGTGCCAGCAGTGCCAGGGGGGGACAGGGAAATTCACCCCTCCACTTT. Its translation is CASSARGGQGNSPLHF.

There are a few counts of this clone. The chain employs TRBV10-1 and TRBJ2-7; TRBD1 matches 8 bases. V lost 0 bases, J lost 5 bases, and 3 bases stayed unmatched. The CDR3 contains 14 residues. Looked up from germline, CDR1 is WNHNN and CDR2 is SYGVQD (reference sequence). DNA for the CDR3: TGCGCCAGCAGTGAGTCAGGACAGGGCCACGAGCAGTACTTC. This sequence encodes CASSESGQGHEQYF.

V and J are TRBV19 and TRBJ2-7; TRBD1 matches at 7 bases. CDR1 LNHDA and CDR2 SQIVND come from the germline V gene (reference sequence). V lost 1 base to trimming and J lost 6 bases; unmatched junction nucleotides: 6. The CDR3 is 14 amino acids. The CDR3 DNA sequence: TGTGCCAGTAGTATAGGGGGGACAGAGGGCGAGCAGTACTTC. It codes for CASSIGGTEGEQYF. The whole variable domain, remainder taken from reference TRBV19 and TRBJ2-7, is DGGITQSPKYLFRKEGQNVTLSCEQNLNHDAMYWYRQDPGQGLRLIYYSQIVNDFQKGDIAEGYSVSREKKESFPLTVTSAQKNPTAFYLCASSIGGTEGEQYFGPGTRLTVT.

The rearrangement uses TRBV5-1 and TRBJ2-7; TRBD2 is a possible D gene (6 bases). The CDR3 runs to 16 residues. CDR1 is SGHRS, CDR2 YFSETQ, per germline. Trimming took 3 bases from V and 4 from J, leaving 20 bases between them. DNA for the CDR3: TGCGCCAGCAGCTCTACTGGAGGGGTTGATGGGTACGAGCAGTACTTC. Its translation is CASSSTGGVDGYEQYF.

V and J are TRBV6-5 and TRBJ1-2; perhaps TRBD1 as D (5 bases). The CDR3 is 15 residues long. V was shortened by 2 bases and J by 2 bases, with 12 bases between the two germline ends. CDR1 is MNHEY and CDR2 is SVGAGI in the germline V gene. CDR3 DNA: TGTGCCAGCAGTTACGACGGGACGGCAAACTATGGCTACACCTTC. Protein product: CASSYDGTANYGYTF.

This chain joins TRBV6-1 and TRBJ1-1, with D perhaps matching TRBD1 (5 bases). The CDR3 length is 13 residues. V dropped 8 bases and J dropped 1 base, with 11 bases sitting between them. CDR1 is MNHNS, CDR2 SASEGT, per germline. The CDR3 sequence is CASSAGTNTEAFF. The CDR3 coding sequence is TGTGCCAGCTCGGCAGGGACGAACACTGAAGCTTTCTTT.

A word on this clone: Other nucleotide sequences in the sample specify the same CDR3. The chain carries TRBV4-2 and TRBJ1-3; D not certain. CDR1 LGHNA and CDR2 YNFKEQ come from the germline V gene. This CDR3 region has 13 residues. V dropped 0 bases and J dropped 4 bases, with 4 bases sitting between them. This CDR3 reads CASSQELGNTIYF. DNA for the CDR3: TGTGCCAGCAGCCAAGAGTTAGGAAACACCATATATTTT.

The DNA of the CDR3 is TGTGCCTGGGAGCAAATCCAGGGAAACTATGGCTACACCTTC. Amino acid sequence: CAWEQIQGNYGYTF. The chain employs TRBV30 and TRBJ1-2, with D possibly TRBD1 on 5 matching bases. Trimming pared 5 bases from V and 2 bases from J, leaving 15 bases between. CDR1 is GTSNPN, CDR2 SVGIG, per germline (reference sequence). This CDR3 comprises 14 residues.

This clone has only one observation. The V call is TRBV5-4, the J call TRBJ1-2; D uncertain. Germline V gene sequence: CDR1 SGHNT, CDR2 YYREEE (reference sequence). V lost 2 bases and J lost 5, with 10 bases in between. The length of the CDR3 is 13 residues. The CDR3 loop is CASSLEQYYGYTF. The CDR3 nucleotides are TGTGCCAGCAGCTTAGAACAGTATTATGGCTACACCTTC.

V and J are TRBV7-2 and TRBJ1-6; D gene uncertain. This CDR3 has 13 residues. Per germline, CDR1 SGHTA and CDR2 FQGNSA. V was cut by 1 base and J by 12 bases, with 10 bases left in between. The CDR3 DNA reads TGTGCCAGCAGCTTAGTCGGCAGAGAACCCCTCCACTTT. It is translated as CASSLVGREPLHF.

CDR3 DNA sequence: TGCGCCAGCAGCTTGAACTGGGGGACGGATGAAAAACTGTTTTTT. This codes for CASSLNWGTDEKLFF. The chain employs TRBV5-1 and TRBJ1-4, with D possibly TRBD1 on 5 matching bases. Per germline, CDR1 SGHRS and CDR2 YFSETQ. CDR3 length: 15 amino acids. Trimming removed 1 base from V and 6 bases from J, with 13 bases in between.

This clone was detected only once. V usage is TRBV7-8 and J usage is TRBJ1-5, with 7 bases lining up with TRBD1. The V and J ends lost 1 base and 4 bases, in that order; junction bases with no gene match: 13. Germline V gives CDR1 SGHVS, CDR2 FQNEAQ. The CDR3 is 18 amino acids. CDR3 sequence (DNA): TGTGCCAGCAGCTTAGGGACAGGCACCGGCCGCGTAAATCAGCCCCAGCATTTT. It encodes CASSLGTGTGRVNQPQHF.

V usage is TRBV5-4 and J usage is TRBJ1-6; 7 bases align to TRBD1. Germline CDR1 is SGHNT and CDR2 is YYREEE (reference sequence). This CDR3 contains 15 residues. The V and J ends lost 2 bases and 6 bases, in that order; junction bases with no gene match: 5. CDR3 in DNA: TGTGCCAGCAGCTTCGGGACAGCGAGTAATTCACCCCTCCACTTT. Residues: CASSFGTASNSPLHF.

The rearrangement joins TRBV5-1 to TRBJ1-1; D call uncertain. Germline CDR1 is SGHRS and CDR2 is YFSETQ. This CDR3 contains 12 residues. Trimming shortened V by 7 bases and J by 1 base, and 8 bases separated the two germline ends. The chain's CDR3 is CASQTENTEAFF. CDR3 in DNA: TGCGCCAGCCAAACAGAGAACACTGAAGCTTTCTTT.

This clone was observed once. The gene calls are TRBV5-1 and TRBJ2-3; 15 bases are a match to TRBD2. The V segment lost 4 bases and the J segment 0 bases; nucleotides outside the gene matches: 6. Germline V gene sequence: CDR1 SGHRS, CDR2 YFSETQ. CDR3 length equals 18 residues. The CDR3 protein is CASSPGLAGGVSTDTQYF. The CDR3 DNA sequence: TGCGCCAGCAGCCCGGGACTAGCGGGGGGCGTTAGCACAGATACGCAGTATTTT.

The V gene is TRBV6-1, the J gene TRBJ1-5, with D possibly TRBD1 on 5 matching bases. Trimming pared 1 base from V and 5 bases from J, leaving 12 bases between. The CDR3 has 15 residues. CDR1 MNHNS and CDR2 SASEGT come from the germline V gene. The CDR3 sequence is CASSEVEGLYQPQHF. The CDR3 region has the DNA TGTGCCAGCAGTGAAGTGGAGGGGCTATATCAGCCCCAGCATTTT.